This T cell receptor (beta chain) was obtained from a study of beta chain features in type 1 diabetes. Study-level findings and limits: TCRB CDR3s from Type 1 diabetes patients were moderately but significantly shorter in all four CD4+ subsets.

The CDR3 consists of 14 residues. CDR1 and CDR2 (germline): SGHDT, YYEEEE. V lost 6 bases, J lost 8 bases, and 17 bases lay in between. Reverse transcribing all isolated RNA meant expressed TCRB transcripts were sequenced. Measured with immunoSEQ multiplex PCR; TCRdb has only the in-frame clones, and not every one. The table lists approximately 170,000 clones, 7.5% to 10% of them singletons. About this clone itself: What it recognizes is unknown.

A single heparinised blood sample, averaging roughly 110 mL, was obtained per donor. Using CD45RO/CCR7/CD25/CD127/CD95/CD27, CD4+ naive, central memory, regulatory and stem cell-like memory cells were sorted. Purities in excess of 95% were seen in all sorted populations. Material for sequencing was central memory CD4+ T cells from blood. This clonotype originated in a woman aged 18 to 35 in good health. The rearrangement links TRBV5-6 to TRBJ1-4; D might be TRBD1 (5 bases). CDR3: CASTRRTFDEKLFF. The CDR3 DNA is TGTGCCAGCACCCGACGGACATTTGACGAAAAACTGTTTTTT.